The rows below give T cell receptor beta chains drawn from one sample of a study of cytotoxic CD8 clonotypes in ibrutinib-treated CLL. Sequencing used immunoSEQ multiplex PCR; TCRdb keeps in-frame clones, though not all of them. Of over 200,000 clones detected, about four fifths appear once; the ten largest clones hold roughly 10%. Sample: PBMCs, taken after 12 months of ibrutinib treatment. The receptors were sampled from a human donor with chronic lymphocytic leukemia. Each CDR3 is given with its conserved first and last residue. The order of the fields is J gene, clone size, V gene, D gene, CDR3 DNA, CDR3 protein. D genes are given only for firm matches. Rows give clone size only sometimes, using once, few, many, or a class for an expanded clone.

>TRBJ2-5|-|TRBV4-1|-
TGCGCCAGCAGCCTGCAGGTATTAGAGACCCAGTACTTC
CASSLQVLETQYF
>TRBJ2-5|once|TRBV7-7|-
TGTGCTAGCAGCTTAGGCCCGGTCCAAGAGACCCAGTACTTC
CASSLGPVQETQYF
>TRBJ1-1|-|TRBV15|-
TGTGCCACCAGCGTCAATAGGGTTGCCACTGAAGCTTTCTTT
CATSVNRVATEAFF
>TRBJ2-7|-|TRBV2|TRBD2
TGTGCCAGCAGTGCCAGACTAGCGGCCTACGAGCAGTACTTC
CASSARLAAYEQYF
>TRBJ2-1|once|TRBV5-1|TRBD2
TGCGCCAGCAGCTTGGGAACTAGCGCCATGTACAATGAGCAGTTCTTC
CASSLGTSAMYNEQFF
>TRBJ2-7|-|TRBV6-1|-
TGTGCCAGCAGTGTGCGGGGAACCTACGAGCAGTACTTC
CASSVRGTYEQYF
>TRBJ2-7|-|TRBV6-5|TRBD2
TGTGCCAGCAGTTACCAGCGGGGCAACTACGAGCAGTACTTC
CASSYQRGNYEQYF
>TRBJ1-1|-|TRBV6-1|-
TGTGCCAGCAAGGGATCCCAGAGTGCCTACACTGAAGCTTTCTTT
CASKGSQSAYTEAFF
>TRBJ1-4|once|TRBV6-6|-
TGTGCCACCAGACAGACAACTAATGAAAAACTGTTTTTT
CATRQTTNEKLFF
>TRBJ2-1|-|TRBV5-6|-
TGTGCCAGCAGCTTACTTCTACTAGGGAACGTCTGGAATGAGCAGTTCTTC
CASSLLLLGNVWNEQFF
>TRBJ2-7|once|TRBV30|TRBD2
TGTGCCTGGAGTGCTAGCGGGGGGATGAACGAGCAGTACTTC
CAWSASGGMNEQYF
>TRBJ2-1|-|TRBV2|TRBD2
TGTGCCAGCAGTGGATGGGGGACTAGCGGGAGGGTCGATGAGCAGTTCTTC
CASSGWGTSGRVDEQFF
>TRBJ2-1|-|TRBV6-5|-
TGTGCCAGCAGTTACGGGGGAGGTTACTACAATGAGCAGTTCTTC
CASSYGGGYYNEQFF
>TRBJ2-7|-|TRBV5-1|TRBD1
TGCGCCAGCAGCTTGGGGACAGGGGTCGGCGAGCAGTACTTC
CASSLGTGVGEQYF
>TRBJ2-7|-|TRBV27|TRBD1
TGTGCCAGCAGTTTAAGGGGCTCGCGGACAGGTCAAACCTACGAGCAGTACTTC
CASSLRGSRTGQTYEQYF
>TRBJ1-5|-|TRBV27|TRBD1
TGTGCCAGCAGTTCGACAGGGACTCAGCCCCAGCATTTT
CASSSTGTQPQHF
>TRBJ2-7|-|TRBV29-1|TRBD2
TGCAGTGTTGTCCTAGCGGGCCTTAGCTCCTACGAGCAGTACTTC
CSVVLAGLSSYEQYF
>TRBJ2-7|-|TRBV2|-
TGTGCCAGCAGTGAAGCGTTGGCAGGTAATTACTACGAGCAGTACTTC
CASSEALAGNYYEQYF
>TRBJ2-4|-|TRBV7-9|TRBD1
TGTGCCAGCAGCTCCGACAGGGGGCCCAAAAACATTCAGTACTTC
CASSSDRGPKNIQYF
>TRBJ1-1|-|TRBV27|TRBD1
TGTGCCAGCAGTTTATCCCTCACCGGACAGGGCCAAGCTTTCTTT
CASSLSLTGQGQAFF
>TRBJ2-7|-|TRBV19|TRBD2
TGTGCCACCGGAACTAGCGGCTACGAGCAGTACTTC
CATGTSGYEQYF
>TRBJ2-1|-|TRBV27|-
TGTGCCAGCAGCTCCCCCAGCGTTACTTACAATGAGCAGTTCTTC
CASSSPSVTYNEQFF
>TRBJ2-7|once|TRBV7-4|TRBD1
TGTGCCAGCAGCCCAAGGACAGGGGACTACGAGCAGTACTTC
CASSPRTGDYEQYF
>TRBJ2-7|-|TRBV5-4|TRBD2
TGTGCCAGCAGCTTGGACGGGGGGTCCTACGAGCAGTACTTC
CASSLDGGSYEQYF
>TRBJ2-5|-|TRBV10-3|TRBD2
TGTGCCATCAGTCTACTAGCGGGGGGCCAAGAGACCCAGTACTTC
CAISLLAGGQETQYF
>TRBJ2-5|-|TRBV28|-
TGTGCCAGCAGCCTCCCTTTGGGGACGGAGACCCAGTACTTC
CASSLPLGTETQYF
>TRBJ2-7|-|TRBV4-2|TRBD2
TGTGCCAGCAGCCAAGGTCCGGGACTAGCGAGATTC
CASSQGPGLARF
>TRBJ1-1|-|TRBV28|-
TGTGCCAGCAGTCTCCTCGGGGGGCCCGAAGCTTTCTTT
CASSLLGGPEAFF
>TRBJ2-3|-|TRBV9|-
TGTGCCAGCAGCGGCGCAGGGCCCACAGATACGCAGTATTTT
CASSGAGPTDTQYF
>TRBJ1-6|-|TRBV5-1|-
TGCGCCAGCAGCTTGGACGGGTATAATTCACCCCTCCACTTT
CASSLDGYNSPLHF
>TRBJ1-1|once|TRBV6-5|-
TGTGCCAGCAGCCTGGGGGAAGCCACTGAAGCTTTCTTT
CASSLGEATEAFF
>TRBJ1-2|-|TRBV30|-
TGTGCCTGGGGGCTCTCCGGCTATGGCTACACCTTC
CAWGLSGYGYTF
>TRBJ1-5|-|TRBV10-2|-
TGCGCCAGTCAAGGGGCGGTGAATCAGCCCCAGCATTTT
CASQGAVNQPQHF
>TRBJ2-7|-|TRBV9|TRBD2
TGTGCCAGCAGCGTAGTCGGTAGCGGGTCCTACGAGCAGTACTTC
CASSVVGSGSYEQYF
>TRBJ2-1|-|TRBV4-2|TRBD2
TGTGCCAGCAGCCAAGAACTAGGGACTAGCAGAAGCTATGAGCAGTTCTTC
CASSQELGTSRSYEQFF
>TRBJ1-1|-|TRBV6-5|-
TGTGCCAGCAGTGCGATCAGGGAAGCTTTCTTT
CASSAIREAFF
>TRBJ2-7|-|TRBV4-1|TRBD2
TGCGCCAGCAGGACAATAGCGGGGGTATTCGAGCAGTACTTC
CASRTIAGVFEQYF
>TRBJ1-2|-|TRBV6-5|-
TGTGCCAGCAGTTACCAGTTTGCAGGGATCTATGGCTACACCTTC
CASSYQFAGIYGYTF
>TRBJ2-3|-|TRBV30|TRBD2
TGTGCCTGGAGCGGGACTAGTCCAGATACGCAGTATTTT
CAWSGTSPDTQYF
>TRBJ2-7|once|TRBV9|-
TGTGCCAGCATCCCCTTTGGGTCCTACGAGCAGTACTTC
CASIPFGSYEQYF
>TRBJ2-3|-|TRBV5-1|-
TGCGCCAGCAGCTACAATAGTGGACCGTCGAGAACGCAGTATTTT
CASSYNSGPSRTQYF
>TRBJ2-7|-|TRBV27|TRBD1
TGTGCCAGCAGAGGGCTGGGTGGACAGGGCTCCTACGAGCAGTACTTC
CASRGLGGQGSYEQYF
>TRBJ2-6|-|TRBV6-5|-
TGTGCCAGCAGTTACACAGTCTCTGGGGCCAACGTCCTGACTTTC
CASSYTVSGANVLTF
>TRBJ2-7|-|TRBV27|-
TGTGCCAGGGTAGGGAAGCTCACACGCCACTACGAGCAGTACTTC
CARVGKLTRHYEQYF
>TRBJ2-5|-|TRBV7-8|-
TGTGCCAGCAGGCTAGCCCTCCTTGAAGAGACCCAGTACTTC
CASRLALLEETQYF
>TRBJ2-2|-|TRBV7-9|-
TGTGCCAGCAGCGTCGGGACTTCCGGGGAGCTGTTTTTT
CASSVGTSGELFF
>TRBJ1-4|-|TRBV6-1|-
TGTGCCAGCAACAGGAGGGATGAAAAACTGTTTTTT
CASNRRDEKLFF
>TRBJ2-2|few|TRBV2|TRBD1
TGTGCCAGCAGTGAGACAGGGGACCTTACTGGTACCGGGGAGCTGTTTTTT
CASSETGDLTGTGELFF
>TRBJ1-2|-|TRBV6-1|-
TGTGCCAGCAGTTACCAGTATGGCTACACCTTC
CASSYQYGYTF